This T cell receptor beta chain was identified in a study of Ad26.COV2.S vaccination and SARS-CoV-2 variants. The wider study: Recipients of Ad26.COV2.S got it intramuscularly, once or twice 56 days apart.

The CDR3 is 16 amino acids. Trimming removed 2 bases from V and 0 bases from J, with 12 bases in between. Germline V gene data show CDR1 as SGHRS and CDR2 as YFSETQ. Some clones are missing from TCRdb's copy, which holds only in-frame ones; the method was immunoSEQ multiplex PCR. The sample holds about 680,000 clones, around 90% seen once. Treatment meaning: over 15 received Ad26.COV2.S at low or high dose, single or two shots; about 5 received placebo; per-sample allocation not given. After the first vaccine or placebo injection, samples were drawn on day 63. The sequence derives from a person aged 18-60 years who received the Ad26.COV2.S COVID-19 vaccine or a placebo. The gene calls are TRBV5-1 and TRBJ1-5; D might be TRBD1 (6 bases). Sample: peripheral blood, taken in a trial of Ad26.COV2.S vaccine versus placebo. The CDR3 coding sequence is TGCGCCAGCAGCTTTGGGGCCAGGGGTAGCAATCAGCCCCAGCATTTT. This sequence encodes CASSFGARGSNQPQHF.